A single sample gave rise to the 20 T cell receptor beta chains below, sequenced in a study of CD8 T cells in Susac syndrome (dated by TCRdb to between 2017 and 2020). Receptors were amplified or captured by the immunoSEQ multiplex PCR assay. RNA was extracted using the RNeasy kit, and roughly 0.5 to 1 microgram was reverse transcribed with random hexamers. TCRdb reanalyzed the raw reads on its own, using fastp at Q25 for trimming and MiXCR for clone calling, and kept in-frame beta chains. Rows are unified per CDR3 protein, each entry keeping the most common DNA and genes. Recorded for this sample are around 170,000 distinct CDR3 sequences; approximately 96% of them occurred a single time. The ten most abundant clones make up 0.075% to 0.1% of the sample. Sequences were obtained from CD4+ T cells from PBMCs. Receptors were obtained from a human donor with Susac syndrome.

The CDR3 DNA is TGTGCCAGCACTGGTGGGGGGCAGGGTTCACCCCTCCACTTT. Protein sequence: CASTGGGQGSPLHF. The V call is TRBV12-3 or TRBV12-4, the J call TRBJ1-6, with D possibly TRBD1 on 6 matching bases. V was pared by 7 bases and J by 9 bases, with 16 bases between. CDR3 size: 14 residues.

J is TRBJ1-1 and V is TRBV4-1, with D hard to call. The CDR3 spans 19 residues. Germline V gene lookup returns CDR1 MGHRA and CDR2 YSYEKL. With 4 bases removed from V and 0 bases from J, the gap between germline ends came to 24 bases. CDR3 coding DNA: TGCGCCAGCAGCCCCTCCCCCGGGCAGACAAAGATAATGAACACTGAAGCTTTCTTT. Protein sequence: CASSPSPGQTKIMNTEAFF.

This chain joins TRBV6-6 and TRBJ1-6, with D perhaps TRBD1 (5 bases). The CDR3 has 16 amino acids. Trimming shortened V by 4 bases and J by 10 bases, and 20 bases separated the two germline ends. Germline V lookup: CDR1 MNHNY, CDR2 SVGAGI (reference sequence). CDR3 coding DNA: TGTGCCAGCAGTTTCCCCTTCGGGGGGATCGGGTCACCCCTCCACTTT. Protein: CASSFPFGGIGSPLHF.

This rearrangement joins TRBV20-1 to TRBJ1-5, with 7 positions matching TRBD1. The V segment lost 3 bases and the J segment 0 bases; nucleotides outside the gene matches: 5. CDR1 is DFQATT, CDR2 SNEGSKA, per germline (reference sequence). This CDR3 spans 15 amino acids. As DNA, the CDR3 is TGCAGTGCTAGTTACACAGGGGATAGCAATCAGCCCCAGCATTTT. Amino acid sequence: CSASYTGDSNQPQHF.

This chain joins TRBV30 and TRBJ2-7; weak D call: TRBD1 (6 bases). Germline CDR1 GTSNPN, CDR2 SVGIG (reference sequence). Trimming shortened V by 0 bases and J by 0 bases, and 9 bases separated the two germline ends. The CDR3 is 14 residues long. The CDR3 sequence: CAWSVTGYSYEQYF. CDR3 nucleotides: TGTGCCTGGAGTGTTACAGGGTACTCCTACGAGCAGTACTTC.

The J gene is TRBJ1-2, the V gene TRBV14; 8 bases are shared with TRBD1. Trimming removed 4 bases from V and 12 bases from J; junction bases left unmatched: 13. This CDR3 has 14 amino acids. Germline V gene lookup returns CDR1 SGHDN and CDR2 FVKESK. CDR3 nucleotide sequence: TGTGCCAGCAGCCCGCAACCGGGACAGGAATTGGACACCTTC. Translated: CASSPQPGQELDTF.

The rearrangement links TRBV20-1 to TRBJ2-3; D not certain. Germline CDR1 DFQATT, CDR2 SNEGSKA (reference sequence). Trimming shortened V by 4 bases and J by 4 bases, and 12 bases separated the two germline ends. The CDR3 consists of 13 residues. The CDR3 DNA reads TGCAGTGCTACAATTGACACCTCAGATACGCAGTATTTT. It encodes CSATIDTSDTQYF.

The chain joins TRBV7-9 to TRBJ1-4, with 9 bases identical to TRBD1. This CDR3 is 15 amino acids long. The J segment lost 7 bases and the V segment lost 4 bases, leaving 7 bases of the junction unmatched. Germline-derived CDR1 and CDR2 are SEHNR and FQNEAQ (reference sequence). The CDR3 region is CASSWWGQGGEKLFF. CDR3 bases: TGTGCCAGCAGCTGGTGGGGACAGGGAGGTGAAAAACTGTTTTTT.

The chain couples TRBV2 to TRBJ2-7; D is possibly TRBD1 (6 bases). Germline V lookup: CDR1 SNHLY, CDR2 FYNNEI. The CDR3 spans 13 residues. V lost 10 bases and J 1 base, leaving 14 bases between the germline ends. The CDR3 loop is CANSRDISYEQYF. The CDR3 DNA follows: TGTGCCAACTCCCGGGACATATCCTACGAGCAGTACTTC.

This clonotype was picked up a small number of times. The rearrangement joins TRBV5-4 to TRBJ2-1, with D hard to call. Per germline, CDR1 SGHNT and CDR2 YYREEE (reference sequence). V was clipped by 4 bases and J by 5 bases, with 16 bases between them. CDR3 length equals 15 residues. For the CDR3, the DNA is TGTGCCAGCAGCCCCGAGGCCGGCAGCCACAATGAGCAGTTCTTC. It encodes CASSPEAGSHNEQFF.

This sequence joins TRBV29-1 and TRBJ1-1, with D possibly being TRBD1 (5 bases). The CDR3 contains 14 residues. Trimming shortened V by 5 bases and J by 1 base, and 14 bases separated the two germline ends. Germline V gene lookup returns CDR1 SQVTM and CDR2 ANQGSEA. The CDR3: CSVLREAWNTEAFF. The CDR3 DNA follows: TGCAGCGTTCTCAGGGAAGCTTGGAACACTGAAGCTTTCTTT.

This rearrangement joins TRBV18 to TRBJ2-7; 11 positions agree with TRBD1. V was pared by 2 bases and J by 4 bases, with 4 bases of the junction left unmatched. CDR3 size: 15 residues. Germline V lookup: CDR1 KGHSH, CDR2 LQKENI. The CDR3 region is CASSPGQGAMYEQYF. DNA for the CDR3: TGTGCCAGCTCACCAGGACAGGGGGCTATGTACGAGCAGTACTTC.

This chain uses TRBV4-1 with TRBJ2-3, with D unclear. The CDR3 length is 16 residues. Deletions cut 0 bases from V and 6 bases from J, with 16 bases between. Germline V lookup: CDR1 MGHRA, CDR2 YSYEKL. CDR3 region: CASSQEWPERTDTQYF. CDR3 bases: TGCGCCAGCAGCCAAGAGTGGCCGGAACGGACGGATACGCAGTATTTT.

Only one count was recorded for this clonotype. The rearrangement joins TRBV7-3 to TRBJ2-2, with D maybe TRBD2 (5 bases). Germline V gives CDR1 SGHTA, CDR2 FQGTGA. The CDR3 extends over 16 amino acids. The V gene lost 5 bases and the J gene lost 4 bases, with 17 bases spanning the gap. In DNA, the CDR3 is TGTGCCAGCAGCCCAAACGCGGGTCTTGGCACCGGGGAGCTGTTTTTT. Its protein is CASSPNAGLGTGELFF.

The chain recombines TRBV5-1 with TRBJ1-1; 7 nucleotides agree with TRBD1. The CDR3 sequence is 18 residues long. CDR1 and CDR2 from the germline V gene are SGHRS and YFSETQ. The V and J ends lost 7 bases and 7 bases, in that order; junction bases with no gene match: 25. In DNA form, the CDR3 reads TGCGCCAGCGACTACACCTGGGGACAGAAGAGTACGCCAAGTGAAGCTTTCTTT. Translated: CASDYTWGQKSTPSEAFF.

The chain recombines TRBV18 with TRBJ2-1, with D possibly being TRBD1 (6 bases). CDR1 KGHSH and CDR2 LQKENI come from the germline V gene. The CDR3 consists of 12 residues. The germline V and J ends were trimmed by 1 base and 9 bases, with 7 bases remaining between them. The CDR3 protein is CASSPRGGEQFF. DNA for the CDR3: TGTGCCAGCTCACCACGAGGGGGTGAGCAGTTCTTC.

This clonotype was observed a few times. V gene TRBV28 combines with J gene TRBJ1-6; 10 bases match TRBD1. The CDR3 extends over 13 amino acids. The V segment lost 8 bases and the J segment 8 bases; nucleotides outside the gene matches: 3. Germline assignment: CDR1 MDHEN and CDR2 SYDVKM. CDR3 sequence: CASRGQGDSPLHF. The CDR3 DNA reads TGTGCCAGCCGTGGACAGGGGGATTCACCCCTCCACTTT.

Worth noting for this clonotype: One end of the junction is discordant with germline, which a read error may explain. This rearrangement joins TRBV4-1 to TRBJ1-3, with no clear D. This CDR3 has 16 residues. The germline V gene encodes CDR1 MGHRA and CDR2 YSYEKL. The CDR3 DNA reads as TGCGCCAGCAACCAACCGGGCCTCAACTCTGGAAACACCATATATTTT. It yields the protein CASNQPGLNSGNTIYF.

This clonotype was seen a single time. The chain joins TRBV7-3 to TRBJ1-3, with D maybe TRBD1 (5 bases). V lost 5 bases, J lost 3 bases, and 11 bases lay in between. The CDR3 runs 14 residues. Germline-derived CDR1 and CDR2 are SGHTA and FQGTGA. The CDR3 is CASSPQRGGNTIYF. CDR3 nucleotide sequence: TGTGCCAGCAGCCCCCAAAGGGGTGGAAACACCATATATTTT.

The gene calls are TRBV30 and TRBJ2-7; no definite D call. Germline CDR1 reads GTSNPN; CDR2 reads SVGIG (reference sequence). The CDR3 is made up of 13 amino acids. Trimming removed 0 bases at V and 10 bases at J, with 16 bases between. CDR3 bases: TGTGCCTGGAGTGTAGGTAATATCGACAACCAGTACTTC. It codes for CAWSVGNIDNQYF.